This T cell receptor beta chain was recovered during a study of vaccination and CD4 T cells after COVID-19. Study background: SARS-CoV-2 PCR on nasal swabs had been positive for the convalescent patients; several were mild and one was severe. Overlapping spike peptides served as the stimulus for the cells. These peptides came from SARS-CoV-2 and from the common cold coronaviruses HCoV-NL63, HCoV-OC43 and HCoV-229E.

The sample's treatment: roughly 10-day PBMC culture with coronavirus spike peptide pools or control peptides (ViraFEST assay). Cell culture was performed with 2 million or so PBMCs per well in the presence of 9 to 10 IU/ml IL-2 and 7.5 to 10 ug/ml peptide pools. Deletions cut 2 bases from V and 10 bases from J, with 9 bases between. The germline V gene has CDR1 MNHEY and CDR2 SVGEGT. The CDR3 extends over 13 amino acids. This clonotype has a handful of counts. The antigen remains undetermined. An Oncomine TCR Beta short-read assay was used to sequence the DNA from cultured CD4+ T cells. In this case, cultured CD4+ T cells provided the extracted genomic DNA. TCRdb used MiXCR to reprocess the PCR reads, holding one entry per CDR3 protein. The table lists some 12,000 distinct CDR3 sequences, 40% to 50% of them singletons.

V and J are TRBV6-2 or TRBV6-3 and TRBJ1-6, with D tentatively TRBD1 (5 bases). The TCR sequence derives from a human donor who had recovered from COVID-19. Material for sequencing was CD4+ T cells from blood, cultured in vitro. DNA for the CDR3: TGTGCCAGCAGTTACGCAGGGAGCTCACCCCTCCACTTT. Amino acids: CASSYAGSSPLHF.